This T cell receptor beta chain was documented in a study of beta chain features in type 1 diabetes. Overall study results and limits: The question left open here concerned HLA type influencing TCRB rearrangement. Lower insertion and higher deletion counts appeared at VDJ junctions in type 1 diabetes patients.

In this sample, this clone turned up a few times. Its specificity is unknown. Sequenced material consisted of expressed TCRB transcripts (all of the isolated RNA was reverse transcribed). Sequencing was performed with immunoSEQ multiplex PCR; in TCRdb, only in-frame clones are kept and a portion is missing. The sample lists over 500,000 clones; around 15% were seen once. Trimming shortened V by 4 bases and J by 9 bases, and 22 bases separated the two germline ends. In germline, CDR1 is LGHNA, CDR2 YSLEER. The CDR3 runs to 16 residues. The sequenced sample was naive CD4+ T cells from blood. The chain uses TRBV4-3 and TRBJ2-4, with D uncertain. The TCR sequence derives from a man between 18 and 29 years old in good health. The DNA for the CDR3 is TGCGCCAGCAGCCCAGGTTACATGAGCCAAATCGGCATTCAGTACTTC. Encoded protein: CASSPGYMSQIGIQYF.